The rows below give T cell receptor beta chains drawn from one sample of a study of cytomegalovirus exposure and HLA in healthy donors. The assay was immunoSEQ multiplex PCR, and TCRdb's table has in-frame clones only and misses some. The table includes 100,000 to 120,000 clones, approximately 80% detected once. The material sequenced was PBMCs. These receptors came from a woman in her fifties or sixties in good health and CMV-seropositive. CDR3s include the opening cysteine and the closing phenylalanine or tryptophan.

CDR3: CASRSTSSTEAFF; V: TRBV28; J: TRBJ1-1
CDR3: CASSLGWTSNYEQYF; V: TRBV11-2; J: TRBJ2-7
CDR3: CASSLGFQGAYNEQFF; V: TRBV7-6; J: TRBJ2-1
CDR3: CASSPGQGPNTIYF; V: TRBV7-9; J: TRBJ1-3
CDR3: CASSSTGTNTGELFF; V: TRBV6-5; J: TRBJ2-2
CDR3: CASTSSGRARETQYF; V: TRBV6-5; J: TRBJ2-5
CDR3: CASTERQGRSGANVLTF; V: TRBV27; J: TRBJ2-6
CDR3: CASSQVANRDEQFF; V: TRBV4-1; J: TRBJ2-1
CDR3: CASRQTSSGTQYF; V: TRBV28; J: TRBJ2-5
CDR3: CASSAQDTSGNTIYF; V: TRBV5-6; J: TRBJ1-3
CDR3: CASGNRVPYEQYF; V: TRBV6-5; J: TRBJ2-7
CDR3: CAISVASGSDEQYF; V: TRBV10-3; J: TRBJ2-7
CDR3: CSAAQKTGTVKTQYF; V: TRBV29-1; J: TRBJ2-5
CDR3: CASSLTGGYNEQFF; V: TRBV5-1; J: TRBJ2-1
CDR3: CSVDGRQGFLNTEAFF; V: TRBV29-1; J: TRBJ1-1
CDR3: CASSDSGEREGEQYF; V: TRBV2; J: TRBJ2-7